The 14 T cell receptor beta chains below were found in one sample sequenced in a study of T cell repertoires in cytomegalovirus infection. TCRdb used MiXCR to reprocess the reads, holding one entry per CDR3 protein. Of hundreds of thousands of distinct CDR3 sequences listed, approximately 31% were seen once; the top ten hold 11% to 15%. These receptors have no known antigen. Specimen: cultured CD8+ T cells from PBMCs, collected from culture after CMV antigen stimulation. Every receptor here comes from a human donor in good health (CMV status not recorded). Some clones in this sample may be carry-over from other donors' samples.

The chain uses TRBV7-9 and TRBJ2-3; D unclear. V was trimmed by 6 bases and J by 2 bases, leaving 9 bases between them. The CDR3 contains 13 residues. CDR1 SEHNR and CDR2 FQNEAQ come from the germline V gene (reference sequence). The CDR3 region has the DNA TGTGCCAGCAGTCGGCCCCTCACAGATACGCAGTATTTT. This sequence encodes CASSRPLTDTQYF.

This clonotype was seen a handful of times. The rearrangement joins TRBV7-9 to TRBJ2-5; 10 bases map to TRBD2. V lost 8 bases to trimming and J lost 2 bases; unmatched junction nucleotides: 5. The CDR3 is 14 residues long. CDR1 is SEHNR and CDR2 is FQNEAQ in the germline V gene (reference sequence). CDR3 loop: CASCELAGQETQYF. For the CDR3, the DNA is TGTGCCAGCTGCGAACTAGCGGGGCAAGAGACCCAGTACTTC.

This clonotype was detected only a few times. CDR3 amino acids: CASSLTSGGPYEQYV. The CDR3 coding sequence is TGTGCCAGCAGTTTAACTAGCGGGGGGCCTTACGAGCAGTACGTC. The chain links TRBV28 to TRBJ2-7; 12 positions agree with TRBD2. V gave up 2 bases and J gave up 4 bases; unmatched junction bases: 3. Per the germline V gene, CDR1 is MDHEN and CDR2 is SYDVKM. The CDR3 length is 15 residues.

This chain connects TRBV13 to TRBJ1-6; TRBD1 matches 11 bases. Looked up from germline, CDR1 is PRHDT and CDR2 is FYEKMQ (reference sequence). V shed 6 bases, J shed 6 bases, and the junction held 7 bases outside the gene matches. The CDR3 length is 16 residues. DNA of the CDR3: TGTGCCAGCAGTTCGGACAGGGGGCCGCCTAATTCACCCCTCCACTTT. Translating gives CASSSDRGPPNSPLHF.

This clonotype was seen ten or more times. The J gene is TRBJ2-7, the V gene TRBV7-2; 14 nucleotides match TRBD2. The CDR3 is 16 residues long. Germline V lookup: CDR1 SGHTA, CDR2 FQGNSA. With 1 base clipped from V and 3 bases from J, the junction kept 2 bases outside the gene matches. As DNA, the CDR3 is TGTGCCAGCAGCTTAGAGACTAGCGGGGGGGTCTACGAGCAGTACTTC. Its protein is CASSLETSGGVYEQYF.

The chain recombines TRBV7-9 with TRBJ1-1, with 9 bases matching TRBD1. V was clipped by 6 bases and J by 0 bases; unmatched bases: 8. Per the germline V gene, CDR1 is SEHNR and CDR2 is FQNEAQ (reference sequence). CDR3 size: 16 residues. CDR3 nucleotides: TGTGCCAGCAGACCCGGGACAGGGTGGTTGAACACTGAAGCTTTCTTT. It is translated as CASRPGTGWLNTEAFF.

The chain carries TRBV2 and TRBJ2-3; the D is unclear. Trimming took off 1 base at V and 2 bases at J, with 4 bases between the two ends. The CDR3 consists of 13 residues. Germline CDR1 and CDR2: SNHLY and FYNNEI. This CDR3 is CASSEEATDTQYF. The CDR3 DNA reads as TGTGCCAGCAGTGAAGAGGCCACAGATACGCAGTATTTT.

The chain carries TRBV6-1 and TRBJ2-5; TRBD2 is a possible D gene (5 bases). This CDR3 has 13 amino acids. The V gene's germline CDR1 is MNHNS and CDR2 SASEGT. The germline V and J ends were trimmed by 4 bases and 1 base, with 7 bases remaining between them. The CDR3 coding sequence is TGTGCCAGCAGTGGACTACTCCAAGAGACCCAGTACTTC. Amino acid sequence: CASSGLLQETQYF.

The chain joins TRBV6-2 or TRBV6-3 to TRBJ2-3, with TRBD1 matching 7 bases. The length of the CDR3 is 15 residues. Germline lookup yields CDR1 MNHEY and CDR2 SVGEGT. Trimming at V came to 6 bases and at J to 6 bases, leaving 12 bases not matched to a gene. CDR3 DNA: TGTGCCAGCAGCCGGGACAGATCAATACCCGATACGCAGTATTTT. Encoded protein: CASSRDRSIPDTQYF.

This clonotype appeared many times. The gene calls are TRBV7-6 and TRBJ2-7; no reliable D call. CDR1 is SGHVS and CDR2 is FNYEAQ in the germline V gene. This CDR3 comprises 13 residues. The ends were cut back, 6 bases at V and 0 bases at J, with 9 bases in the middle. The CDR3, as DNA: TGTGCCAGCAGTGCCTCGGGCTCCTACGAGCAGTACTTC. Translating gives CASSASGSYEQYF.

A remark on this clonotype: Being one base from a much bigger clone, this may be a read error. The chain is built from TRBV7-3 and TRBJ2-7; D gene uncertain. This CDR3 has 15 amino acids. CDR1 and CDR2 from the germline V gene are SGHTA and FQGTGA. The CDR3 DNA reads as TGTGCCAGCAGCTCATCCGGGTCAACCGTCTACGAGCAGTGCTTC. Translation gives CASSSSGSTVYEQCF.

This clonotype was detected a few times. The chain employs TRBV28 and TRBJ2-5; perhaps TRBD2 as D (7 bases). The V end was cut by 8 bases, the J end by 3 bases, with 19 bases between. Per germline, CDR1 MDHEN and CDR2 SYDVKM. The CDR3 is made up of 15 amino acids. CDR3 DNA sequence: TGTGCCAGCTCGTGGGAGGGGGGGGTAAAAGAGACCCAGTACTTC. This gives the protein CASSWEGGVKETQYF.

This chain joins TRBV28 and TRBJ2-5, with no clear D. CDR3 length: 15 amino acids. V was pared by 0 bases and J by 4 bases, with 12 bases between. From germline, CDR1 is MDHEN and CDR2 SYDVKM. The CDR3 loop is CASSLWPSWGETQYF. The CDR3 region has the DNA TGTGCCAGCAGTTTATGGCCATCGTGGGGAGAGACCCAGTACTTC.

This clonotype was recorded at least ten times. Here the CDR3 DNA reads TGTGCCAGCAGCCCCGGGACTATGTACACTGAAGCTTTCTTT. Protein: CASSPGTMYTEAFF. The chain joins TRBV11-2 to TRBJ1-1; D is possibly TRBD1 (5 bases). The CDR3 contains 14 residues. Trimming cost V 5 bases and J 3 bases, with 13 bases left between them. The germline gives CDR1 SGHAT, CDR2 FQNNGV. Complete variable domain (other parts from reference TRBV11-2 and TRBJ1-1): EAGVAQSPRYKIIEKRQSVAFWCNPISGHATLYWYQQILGQGPKLLIQFQNNGVVDDSQLPKDRFSAERLKGVDSTLKIQPAKLEDSAVYLCASSPGTMYTEAFFGQGTRLTVV.